This TCR beta chain appears in the sequencing data of a study of sequential checkpoint blockade in melanoma (dated by TCRdb to the late 2010s). In the study overall: Using 1:1 randomization, the trial assigned patients either to first-line nivolumab followed by ipilimumab (arm A) or to ipilimumab followed by nivolumab (arm B). Both trial sequences were followed by maintenance nivolumab.

Overall study results and their limits: The response-prediction model combining TCR metrics and mutation burden needs validation in larger, independent patient cohorts.

TCRbeta CDR3 regions were immunosequenced from genomic DNA with the immunoSEQ Assay. Before high-throughput sequencing, the genomic DNA was amplified using bias-controlled multiplex PCR. Processing in the source paper ran as follows. To quantify the absolute abundance of each unique TCRbeta CDR3 region, the sequences were collapsed and filtered. Clonality, defined as 1 minus Pielou's evenness, was calculated using only productive rearrangements. A previously published method was used to identify clones with significantly greater frequencies in on-treatment samples than in baseline samples. TCRdb holds this immuneACCESS table with in-frame rearrangements only. Some clones are missing; in checked studies, unresolved V genes explain under half, and the rest has no known cause. That table furnishes V, J and clone size, whereas the DNA furnished D and trimming. Present in this sample are about 20,000 clones, roughly four fifths of which were seen just once. The ten top clones hold around 52% of the sample.

With respect to this clone: Its antigen is unknown. Per-base quality was not reported, and no clone a single base away is much larger than it.

The treatment or condition label of this sample denotes: randomized to nivolumab then ipilimumab (arm A) or the reverse (arm B). No trial patient had received prior DNA-damaging chemotherapy. On a FACS Aria II flow cytometer, live CD3+CD8+ cells that were negative for CD19 and CD56 were sorted from thawed PBMCs. The samples were obtained from melanoma patients enrolled in CheckMate 064, an open-label, randomized phase II trial testing sequential checkpoint blockade. Peripheral blood mononuclear cells were obtained through leukapheresis, purified using Ficoll-Paque, and frozen in human serum containing approximately 9.1% DMSO. Immediately after sorting, the purity of sorted blood CD3+CD8+ cells was verified to be >98%, after which DNA was extracted. This TCR derives from a human donor with melanoma. The specimen was CD8+ T cells sorted from blood (inferred from file names), collected from a patient given nivolumab and ipilimumab in sequence.

CDR3 region: CASSQVQGEILYEQFF. The base sequence is TGTGCCAGCAGCCAAGTCCAGGGGGAGATTTTGTATGAGCAGTTCTTC. The receptor chain draws on TRBV4-2 and TRBJ2-1; 7 bases in the junction line up with TRBD1. CDR1 and CDR2 were assigned from the germline V gene as LGHNA and YNFKEQ. Trimming leaves V shorter by 1 base and J shorter by 8 bases, with the junction holding 11 bases beyond the gene matches. Including cysteine and phenylalanine, the CDR3 has 16 amino acids. Just the 48-base CDR3 DNA is kept, in frame starting at base 1.